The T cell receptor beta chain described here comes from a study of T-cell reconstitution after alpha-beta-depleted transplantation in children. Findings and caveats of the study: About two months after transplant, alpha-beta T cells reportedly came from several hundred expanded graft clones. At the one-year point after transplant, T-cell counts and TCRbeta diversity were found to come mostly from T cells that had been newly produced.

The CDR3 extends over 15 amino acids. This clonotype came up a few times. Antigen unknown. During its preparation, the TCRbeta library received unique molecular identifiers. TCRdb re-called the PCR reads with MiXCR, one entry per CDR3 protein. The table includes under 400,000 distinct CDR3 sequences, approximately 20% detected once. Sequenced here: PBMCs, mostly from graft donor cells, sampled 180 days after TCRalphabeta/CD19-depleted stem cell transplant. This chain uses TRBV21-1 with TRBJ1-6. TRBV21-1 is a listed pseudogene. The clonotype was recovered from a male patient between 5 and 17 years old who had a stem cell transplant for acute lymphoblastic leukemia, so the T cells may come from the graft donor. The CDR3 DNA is TGTGCCAGCAGCAAGGATTATCGGTGGGGTTCACCCCTCCACTTT. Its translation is CASSKDYRWGSPLHF.